This T cell receptor beta chain came from a study of technical replicates of blood from several donors. Sequencing was performed with immunoSEQ multiplex PCR; in TCRdb, only in-frame clones are kept and a portion is missing. The sample has 60,000 to 70,000 clones; roughly 98% are singletons. CDR1 and CDR2 (germline): GTSNPN, SVGIG (reference sequence). With 1 base removed from V and 0 bases from J, the gap between germline ends came to 11 bases. The CDR3 extends over 15 amino acids. The chain recombines TRBV30 with TRBJ2-3, with D uncertain. This clonotype was sampled from a human donor in good health. Sample: T cells isolated from PBMCs. CDR3 sequence: CAWSGAAPSTDTQYF. CDR3 bases: TGTGCCTGGAGTGGCGCGGCCCCTAGCACAGATACGCAGTATTTT.